One and the same sample provided the 24 T cell receptor beta chains below, sequenced in a study of T cells in Graves' hyperthyroidism and ophthalmopathy. RNA transcripts yielded amplified TCR beta CDR3 regions. When the TCR CDR3 underwent first-round RT-PCR, the HTBI primer set was used. MiXCR, applied by TCRdb to the multiplex PCR reads, yields one record per CDR3 protein. The sample includes approximately 490,000 distinct CDR3 sequences, roughly 23% of them seen just once. The sample comprised blood. The receptors were gathered from a woman between 65 and 79 years old with Graves' ophthalmopathy.

This clonotype was detected only a few times. The V gene is TRBV19, the J gene TRBJ2-6; D is uncertain. V shed 4 bases and J shed 7 bases, with 20 bases lying between them. Germline V gene lookup returns CDR1 LNHDA and CDR2 SQIVND (reference sequence). The CDR3 contains 17 residues. This chain's CDR3 is CASSNMGARLGANVLTF. The CDR3 region has the DNA TGTGCCAGTAGTAATATGGGTGCTCGTCTGGGAGCCAACGTCCTGACTTTC.

This clonotype was counted a few times. The CDR3 coding sequence is TGTGCCAGCCAACATGCAACTAATGAAAAACTGTTTTTT. Its protein product is CASQHATNEKLFF. The chain has TRBV6-1 and TRBJ1-4; D is undetermined. Germline CDR1 reads MNHNS; CDR2 reads SASEGT. The CDR3 is 13 amino acids. V lost 8 bases, J lost 0 bases, and 7 bases lay in between.

This clonotype showed up just a few times. V is TRBV6-6 and J is TRBJ2-1; 13 bases align to TRBD2. The CDR3 spans 16 residues. Looked up from germline, CDR1 is MNHNY and CDR2 is SVGAGI (reference sequence). J was trimmed by 4 bases and V by 2 bases; bases with no gene match: 2. The CDR3 loop is CASSYPLAGGYNEQFF. The CDR3 DNA follows: TGTGCCAGCAGTTACCCACTAGCGGGAGGGTACAATGAGCAGTTCTTC.

This chain uses TRBV7-8 with TRBJ2-7; 8 bases are a match to TRBD1. V lost 5 bases, J lost 2 bases, and 8 bases stayed unmatched. CDR1 is SGHVS and CDR2 is FQNEAQ in the germline V gene. CDR3 length equals 15 residues. CDR3 sequence reads: CASSTGGGLAYEQYF. CDR3 in DNA: TGTGCCAGCAGCACAGGGGGTGGATTAGCCTACGAGCAGTACTTC.

The V call is TRBV6-1, the J call TRBJ2-2; 10 bases agree with TRBD2. Germline V CDR1 and CDR2: MNHNS, SASEGT. J was trimmed by 6 bases and V by 6 bases; bases with no gene match: 7. The CDR3 contains 15 residues. The CDR3 nucleotides read TGTGCCAGCAGCCGGTGGACTAGCGGTGCCGGGGAGCTGTTTTTT. Protein sequence: CASSRWTSGAGELFF.

The chain uses TRBV6-1 and TRBJ1-3; unclear D gene. This CDR3 is 15 amino acids long. Trimming stripped 7 bases from V and 5 bases from J, with 18 bases between. Per germline, CDR1 MNHNS and CDR2 SASEGT. The CDR3 reads CASNPQRGSRNTIYF. CDR3 nucleotide sequence: TGTGCCAGCAATCCCCAGAGAGGGAGTAGAAACACCATATATTTT.

V gene TRBV12-3 or TRBV12-4 combines with J gene TRBJ2-3; D not certain. This CDR3 comprises 13 residues. The ends were cut back, 5 bases at V and 3 bases at J, with 9 bases in the middle. CDR3 protein: CASSPLATDTQYF. Here the CDR3 DNA reads TGTGCCAGCAGTCCTCTGGCGACAGATACGCAGTATTTT.

There are a few counts of this clonotype. The chain joins TRBV7-9 to TRBJ2-7; D might be TRBD2 (5 bases). V lost 1 base to trimming and J lost 7 bases, with 20 bases between them. Germline V gives CDR1 SEHNR, CDR2 FQNEAQ (reference sequence). The CDR3 is made up of 16 amino acids. The CDR3 spells CASSLGVSPGTGEQYF. The CDR3 DNA reads as TGTGCCAGCAGCTTAGGGGTTTCTCCGGGCACGGGGGAGCAGTACTTC. Variable domain in full (rest from reference TRBV7-9 and TRBJ2-7): DTGVSQNPRHKITKRGQNVTFRCDPISEHNRLYWYRQTLGQGPEFLTYFQNEAQLEKSRLLSDRFSAERPKGSFSTLEIQRTEQGDSAMYLCASSLGVSPGTGEQYFGPGTRLTVT.

This clonotype appeared many times. V is TRBV7-3 and J is TRBJ1-1; TRBD1 matches at 7 bases. The germline V gene has CDR1 SGHTA and CDR2 FQGTGA. The ends lost 5 bases at V and 0 bases at J; junction bases unmatched: 9. The CDR3 is made up of 16 amino acids. The CDR3 nucleotides are TGTGCCAGCAGCGAAACAGGGGCGTCCTTGAACACTGAAGCTTTCTTT. Amino acids: CASSETGASLNTEAFF.

The chain combines TRBV18 with TRBJ1-2, with D perhaps TRBD1 (5 bases). Germline CDR1 is KGHSH and CDR2 is LQKENI. Trimming pared 1 base from V and 3 bases from J, leaving 6 bases between. The CDR3 has 13 residues. CDR3 coding DNA: TGTGCCAGCTCACCACAGACAGACTATGGCTACACCTTC. Translation: CASSPQTDYGYTF. Based on the CDR3 plus reference TRBV18 and TRBJ1-2, the full variable domain is NAGVMQNPRHLVRRRGQEARLRCSPMKGHSHVYWYRQLPEEGLKFMVYLQKENIIDESGMPKERFSAEFPKEGPSILRIQQVVRGDSAAYFCASSPQTDYGYTFGSGTRLTVV.

The chain is built from TRBV28 and TRBJ1-5; TRBD1 agrees at 8 bases. Per the germline V gene, CDR1 is MDHEN and CDR2 is SYDVKM. Trimming cost V 5 bases and J 9 bases; bases outside gene matches: 15. The CDR3 has 16 residues. As DNA, the CDR3 is TGTGCCAGCAGTGACTCCGGACAGGGTATGTTTCGGCCCCAGCATTTT. Its translation: CASSDSGQGMFRPQHF.

The chain joins TRBV5-4 to TRBJ2-1; D is unresolved. CDR1 is SGHNT and CDR2 is YYREEE in the germline V gene (reference sequence). V was clipped by 4 bases and J by 7 bases, with 15 bases between them. The length of the CDR3 is 14 residues. The CDR3 nucleotides are TGTGCCAGCAGCCGAGTGGGTAGCCGGAATGAGCAGTTCTTC. Protein: CASSRVGSRNEQFF.

This clonotype has at least ten counts. The chain carries TRBV11-2 and TRBJ2-3; 11 bases agree with TRBD2. Germline-derived CDR1 and CDR2 are SGHAT and FQNNGV. The junction had 5 bases not matched to a gene; V was cut back by 6 bases and J by 3 bases. The CDR3 runs to 15 residues. DNA of the CDR3: TGTGCCAGCAGGATTAGCGGGAGGGGAACAGATACGCAGTATTTT. Translated, it gives CASRISGRGTDTQYF.

This clonotype was observed a few times. V gene TRBV7-2 combines with J gene TRBJ2-5; 13 nucleotides line up with TRBD2. Germline V gene sequence: CDR1 SGHTA, CDR2 FQGNSA. V shed 3 bases and J 5 bases; nucleotides not matched to a gene: 9. The CDR3 loop spans 17 amino acids. CDR3 sequence (DNA): TGTGCCAGCAGCTTTATAACTAGCGGGAGGGTCGGGGAGACCCAGTACTTC. Translation: CASSFITSGRVGETQYF.

V and J are TRBV28 and TRBJ2-3, with D tentatively TRBD2 (7 bases). CDR3 length: 15 residues. Trimming pared 3 bases from V and 3 bases from J, leaving 13 bases between. The V gene's germline CDR1 is MDHEN and CDR2 SYDVKM. The CDR3 DNA sequence: TGTGCCAGCAGTTTTAGGGGGAGGGCTACAGATACGCAGTATTTT. It codes for CASSFRGRATDTQYF.

This clonotype was detected a few times. The chain is built from TRBV5-1 and TRBJ2-1, with D possibly matching TRBD1 (5 bases). Per the germline V gene, CDR1 is SGHRS and CDR2 is YFSETQ. This CDR3 spans 15 amino acids. Trimming shortened V by 0 bases and J by 6 bases, and 13 bases separated the two germline ends. The chain's CDR3 is CASSLDPGKSNEQFF. In nucleotides, the CDR3 is TGCGCCAGCAGCTTGGATCCAGGGAAATCCAATGAGCAGTTCTTC.

Comment on this clonotype: A much larger clone differs from this one at a single base, so this may be a read error. The chain carries TRBV12-3 or TRBV12-4 and TRBJ1-1, with D possibly TRBD1 on 5 matching bases. The CDR3 is 13 amino acids. CDR3 DNA: TGTGCCAGCAGCAAACAGGTGAACACTAAAGCTTTCTTT. This sequence encodes CASSKQVNTKAFF.

This clonotype was recorded a few times. The chain employs TRBV12-3 or TRBV12-4 and TRBJ1-5; tentative D call: TRBD1 (5 bases). V dropped 7 bases and J dropped 5 bases, with 18 bases sitting between them. This CDR3 is built from 15 residues. The CDR3 spells CASTRDYDGDQPQHF. CDR3 sequence (DNA): TGTGCCAGCACTCGGGACTATGACGGAGATCAGCCCCAGCATTTT.

The chain is built from TRBV5-4 and TRBJ1-4, with a tentative D call TRBD1 (6 bases). The CDR3 length is 14 residues. In germline, CDR1 is SGHNT, CDR2 YYREEE (reference sequence). Trimming took off 3 bases at V and 8 bases at J, with 14 bases between the two ends. The CDR3 loop is CASSSQGVGEKLFF. The CDR3 DNA reads as TGTGCCAGCAGCTCACAGGGAGTGGGCGAAAAACTGTTTTTT.

Ten or more counts support this clonotype. This rearrangement joins TRBV6-1 to TRBJ1-1, with a weak D call TRBD1 (6 bases). The V gene's germline CDR1 is MNHNS and CDR2 SASEGT. This CDR3 region has 12 residues. The V gene lost 6 bases and the J gene lost 7 bases, with 12 bases spanning the gap. CDR3 amino acids: CASRRGTFEAFF. CDR3 DNA sequence: TGTGCCAGCAGACGAGGGACATTTGAAGCTTTCTTT.

The V and J genes are TRBV5-1 and TRBJ1-1; the D gene is possibly TRBD1 (6 bases). The CDR3 runs to 16 residues. Germline CDR1 is SGHRS and CDR2 is YFSETQ. Trimming removed 6 bases from V and 4 bases from J, with 22 bases in between. Here the CDR3 reads CASTFRGAEGFTEAFF. CDR3 nucleotides: TGCGCCAGCACCTTTCGGGGGGCTGAGGGGTTCACTGAAGCTTTCTTT.

This chain links TRBV29-1 with TRBJ1-1; tentatively, D is TRBD1 (6 bases). The CDR3 totals 13 residues. Germline V gene sequence: CDR1 SQVTM, CDR2 ANQGSEA. V lost 7 bases and J 7 bases, leaving 19 bases between the germline ends. The CDR3 sequence: CSANDWAGVEAFF. The CDR3 coding sequence is TGCAGCGCGAACGATTGGGCAGGGGTTGAAGCTTTCTTT.

This clonotype came up many times. The CDR3 sequence: CASTPLGDNEQFF. CDR3 nucleotide sequence: TGTGCCAGCACCCCCCTAGGGGACAATGAGCAGTTCTTC. The V gene is TRBV12-3 or TRBV12-4, the J gene TRBJ2-1, with D possibly TRBD1 on 5 matching bases. V lost 7 bases, J lost 5 bases, and 12 bases lay in between. CDR3 length equals 13 residues.

This clonotype showed up just a few times. This chain joins TRBV6-1 and TRBJ2-4, with 14 bases lining up with TRBD2. The CDR3 consists of 16 residues. Germline CDR1 is MNHNS and CDR2 is SASEGT. The junction had 9 bases not matched to a gene; V was cut back by 6 bases and J by 8 bases. CDR3 sequence (DNA): TGTGCCAGCAGGGGAAGGACTAGCGGGAGGAGGGACATTCAGTACTTC. Amino acids: CASRGRTSGRRDIQYF.